A single sample gave rise to the 29 T cell receptor beta chains below, sequenced in a study of cytotoxic CD8 clonotypes in ibrutinib-treated CLL. Assay: immunoSEQ multiplex PCR; the TCRdb copy retains only in-frame clones and omits some. The sample includes some 200,000 clones, roughly 77% of them seen just once. The source was PBMCs, collected after 12 months of ibrutinib treatment. The receptors here all came from a human donor with chronic lymphocytic leukemia.

This clone was seen a handful of times. This rearrangement joins TRBV7-8 to TRBJ2-2; 8 bases align to TRBD1. Trimming at V came to 11 bases and at J to 5 bases, leaving 10 bases not matched to a gene. The CDR3 is 14 residues long. Germline-derived CDR1 and CDR2 are SGHVS and FQNEAQ. CDR3 amino acids: CAPGGEGWTGELFF. The CDR3 coding sequence is TGTGCCCCAGGGGGCGAGGGGTGGACCGGGGAGCTGTTTTTT.

J is TRBJ2-2 and V is TRBV6-5; 10 bases agree with TRBD2. V was clipped by 6 bases and J by 5 bases; unmatched bases: 6. The length of the CDR3 is 15 residues. Germline-derived CDR1 and CDR2 are MNHEY and SVGAGI. The CDR3 DNA reads TGTGCCAGCAGGCTACAAGCGGGAGGGACCGGGGAGCTGTTTTTT. Its translation is CASRLQAGGTGELFF.

The V call is TRBV14, the J call TRBJ1-3, with TRBD1 as a possible D gene (6 bases). CDR1 is SGHDN, CDR2 FVKESK, per germline. The CDR3 has 14 residues. V lost 5 bases, J lost 7 bases, and 15 bases lay in between. CDR3 in amino acids: CASSIQGAPNTIYF. The CDR3 DNA reads as TGTGCCAGCAGCATACAGGGAGCACCGAACACCATATATTTT.

This clone has ten or more counts. This rearrangement joins TRBV7-9 to TRBJ1-1; D gene unclear. The CDR3 extends over 14 amino acids. V gave up 1 base and J gave up 3 bases, with 9 bases separating them. CDR1 and CDR2 (germline): SEHNR, FQNEAQ (reference sequence). This chain's CDR3 is CASSLVGSYTEAFF. The CDR3 DNA is TGTGCCAGCAGCTTAGTAGGGTCATACACTGAAGCTTTCTTT.

The chain joins TRBV5-1 to TRBJ1-2; maybe TRBD1 (5 bases). This CDR3 has 16 amino acids. The germline V gene has CDR1 SGHRS and CDR2 YFSETQ. V was trimmed by 0 bases and J by 2 bases, leaving 14 bases between them. In nucleotides, the CDR3 is TGCGCCAGCAGCTTGGACAAGGGGATGGTGAACTATGGCTACACCTTC. Protein sequence: CASSLDKGMVNYGYTF.

The CDR3 sequence is CASSVSGKTTEAFF. DNA of the CDR3: TGTGCCAGCAGTGTCTCTGGGAAGACAACTGAAGCTTTCTTT. The chain uses TRBV6-4 and TRBJ1-1; D gene ambiguous. Per germline, CDR1 MRHNA and CDR2 SNTAGT. V lost 4 bases and J lost 5, with 14 bases in between. This CDR3 region has 14 residues.

This sequence joins TRBV29-1 and TRBJ1-2; D ambiguous. Trimming took off 6 bases at V and 8 bases at J, with 13 bases between the two ends. This CDR3 contains 11 residues. The germline gives CDR1 SQVTM, CDR2 ANQGSEA. As DNA, the CDR3 is TGCAGCGTCATAATCGGCAGGGGCTACACCTTC. It translates to CSVIIGRGYTF.

This clone was observed a single time. V and J are TRBV5-1 and TRBJ2-3; 13 nucleotides line up with TRBD2. Germline V CDR1 and CDR2: SGHRS, YFSETQ. The CDR3 is 18 residues long. Trimming cost V 0 bases and J 2 bases; bases outside gene matches: 6. The DNA for the CDR3 is TGCGCCAGCAGCTTGGTCACTAGCGGGAGGGCTATCACAGATACGCAGTATTTT. It codes for CASSLVTSGRAITDTQYF.

The rearrangement links TRBV6-5 to TRBJ1-1, with D uncertain. Trimming removed 4 bases at V and 7 bases at J, with 19 bases between. Looked up from germline, CDR1 is MNHEY and CDR2 is SVGAGI. The CDR3 is made up of 15 amino acids. The CDR3 is CASSSPGLAGGEAFF. The DNA of the CDR3 is TGTGCCAGCAGTTCTCCGGGGTTGGCCGGCGGTGAAGCTTTCTTT.

This clone has just a few counts. This rearrangement joins TRBV28 to TRBJ1-5; TRBD1 might be the D (5 bases). From germline, CDR1 is MDHEN and CDR2 SYDVKM. The CDR3 totals 17 residues. Trimming removed 7 bases from V and 3 bases from J, with 22 bases in between. The DNA of the CDR3 is TGTGCCAGCACCACCCGGGGCCTAGTCCCCTACAATCAGCCCCAGCATTTT. Its translation: CASTTRGLVPYNQPQHF. The complete variable domain, with remaining parts taken from reference TRBV28 and TRBJ1-5, reads DVKVTQSSRYLVKRTGEKVFLECVQDMDHENMFWYRQDPGLGLRLIYFSYDVKMKEKGDIPEGYSVSREKKERFSLILESASTNQTSMYLCASTTRGLVPYNQPQHFGDGTRLSIL.

This chain links TRBV28 with TRBJ2-2; a possible D gene is TRBD1 (6 bases). This CDR3 comprises 14 residues. V gave up 8 bases and J gave up 0 bases, with 10 bases separating them. Germline V gene data show CDR1 as MDHEN and CDR2 as SYDVKM. The CDR3 bases are TGTGCCAGCGAGGGGGTTTCGAACACCGGGGAGCTGTTTTTT. Residues: CASEGVSNTGELFF.

The chain combines TRBV11-1 with TRBJ1-5; D remains unclear. Per the germline V gene, CDR1 is SGHAT and CDR2 is FQDESV (reference sequence). The CDR3 loop spans 13 amino acids. With 5 bases removed from V and 3 bases from J, the gap between germline ends came to 8 bases. CDR3 in amino acids: CASSLRINQPQHF. The CDR3 bases are TGTGCCAGCAGCCTCAGGATCAATCAGCCCCAGCATTTT.

The chain couples TRBV10-1 to TRBJ1-3, with no clear D. CDR1 and CDR2 (germline): WNHNN, SYGVQD (reference sequence). V shed 4 bases and J shed 2 bases, with 12 bases lying between them. This CDR3 spans 15 amino acids. CDR3 sequence (DNA): TGCGCCAGCAGTGCCCGGGCCGGCGCTGGAAACACCATATATTTT. It yields the protein CASSARAGAGNTIYF.

There are a few counts of this clone. The chain recombines TRBV18 with TRBJ1-1, with 7 bases fitting TRBD1. CDR1 KGHSH and CDR2 LQKENI come from the germline V gene. With 3 bases clipped from V and 9 bases from J, the junction kept 4 bases outside the gene matches. The CDR3 extends over 12 amino acids. CDR3 DNA: TGTGCCAGCTCACCCGACAGGGTCCAAGCTTTCTTT. Translating gives CASSPDRVQAFF. Full variable domain (outside the CDR3, taken from reference TRBV18 and TRBJ1-1): NAGVMQNPRHLVRRRGQEARLRCSPMKGHSHVYWYRQLPEEGLKFMVYLQKENIIDESGMPKERFSAEFPKEGPSILRIQQVVRGDSAAYFCASSPDRVQAFFGQGTRLTVV.

The V gene is TRBV5-6, the J gene TRBJ2-1, with D maybe TRBD2 (6 bases). Trimming took 0 bases from V and 0 from J, leaving 10 bases between them. Germline-derived CDR1 and CDR2 are SGHDT and YYEEEE. The CDR3 spans 16 residues. CDR3 DNA sequence: TGTGCCAGCAGCTTGGGAGGCGGGGCCTCCTACAATGAGCAGTTCTTC. This codes for CASSLGGGASYNEQFF.

This chain connects TRBV6-1 to TRBJ2-1; 8 nucleotides agree with TRBD2. Per the germline V gene, CDR1 is MNHNS and CDR2 is SASEGT. With V trimmed by 3 bases and J by 3 bases, 16 bases remained unmatched. This CDR3 contains 19 residues. The CDR3 nucleotides are TGTGCCAGCAGTGACCCCGATCGGCTAGCGGGCGGATTCTACAATGAGCAGTTCTTC. Protein product: CASSDPDRLAGGFYNEQFF.

In DNA, the CDR3 is TGTGCCAGCATCCCCCCATCCTTTGACACCGGGGAGCTGTTTTTT. Translation gives CASIPPSFDTGELFF. The chain carries TRBV6-6 and TRBJ2-2; D is unresolved. Trimming stripped 7 bases from V and 3 bases from J, with 15 bases between. CDR3 length equals 15 residues. Germline CDR1 reads MNHNY; CDR2 reads SVGAGI (reference sequence).

The V gene is TRBV5-6, the J gene TRBJ1-6, with TRBD1 identical over 7 bases. Germline V gives CDR1 SGHDT, CDR2 YYEEEE. With 6 bases clipped from V and 11 bases from J, the junction kept 11 bases outside the gene matches. This CDR3 region has 14 residues. The CDR3 region is CASTEGQSATPLHF. As DNA, the CDR3 is TGTGCCAGCACCGAGGGACAGTCTGCGACACCCCTCCACTTT.

The genes are TRBV10-3 and TRBJ2-2; D perhaps matches TRBD2 (6 bases). V was pared by 4 bases and J by 5 bases, with 26 bases between. Germline V CDR1 and CDR2: ENHRY, SYGVKD. The CDR3 loop spans 19 amino acids. The CDR3 DNA is TGTGCCATCAGTGGTTCCCCGGGGAGTGCCGGGAGCAGGACCGGGGAGCTGTTTTTT. It yields the protein CAISGSPGSAGSRTGELFF.

The chain is built from TRBV29-1 and TRBJ2-3, with 7 nucleotides matching TRBD1. Germline CDR1 and CDR2: SQVTM and ANQGSEA. The length of the CDR3 is 14 residues. J lost 1 base, V lost 3 bases, and 4 bases had no gene match. The CDR3 spells CSVDLGTGTDTQYF. DNA for the CDR3: TGCAGCGTTGACCTGGGGACAGGCACAGATACGCAGTATTTT.

V and J are TRBV19 and TRBJ1-5; a possible D gene is TRBD1 (5 bases). Trimming stripped 4 bases from V and 5 bases from J, with 21 bases between. Per germline, CDR1 LNHDA and CDR2 SQIVND (reference sequence). There are 17 residues in the CDR3. The CDR3 bases are TGTGCCAGTAGTAGGGAAGGGGCGCCGGAAAGTGATCAGCCCCAGCATTTT. As protein: CASSREGAPESDQPQHF.

J is TRBJ1-1 and V is TRBV30; TRBD1 agrees at 7 bases. Germline V gives CDR1 GTSNPN, CDR2 SVGIG (reference sequence). This CDR3 region has 15 residues. V was clipped by 2 bases and J by 5 bases; unmatched bases: 11. The DNA of the CDR3 is TGTGCCTGGAGTATACCAGGGGGGTTAAGAACTGAAGCTTTCTTT. Amino acid sequence: CAWSIPGGLRTEAFF.

The chain is built from TRBV28 and TRBJ2-3, with a tentative D call TRBD2 (5 bases). From germline, CDR1 is MDHEN and CDR2 SYDVKM. CDR3 length equals 13 residues. V lost 6 bases and J lost 4, with 11 bases in between. CDR3 in DNA: TGTGCCAGCAGGCTACCGGAGGCAGATACGCAGTATTTT. Protein: CASRLPEADTQYF.

The V gene is TRBV5-6, the J gene TRBJ2-1; D is unresolved. Trimming cost V 0 bases and J 12 bases, with 19 bases left between them. CDR3 length equals 15 residues. The V gene's germline CDR1 is SGHDT and CDR2 YYEEEE. The CDR3 region has the DNA TGTGCCAGCAGCTTGGCCGCACTGGCCGGCAGGCCGCAGTTCTTC. Its translation: CASSLAALAGRPQFF. Looking up the rest from reference TRBV5-6 and TRBJ2-1 gives the full variable domain: DAGVTQSPTHLIKTRGQQVTLRCSPKSGHDTVSWYQQALGQGPQFIFQYYEEEERQRGNFPDRFSGHQFPNYSSELNVNALLLGDSALYLCASSLAALAGRPQFFGPGTRLTVL.

This clone was counted only a few times. The chain couples TRBV30 to TRBJ2-7, with D hard to call. CDR1 and CDR2 from the germline V gene are GTSNPN and SVGIG (reference sequence). The CDR3 consists of 13 residues. V shed 3 bases and J shed 0 bases, with 9 bases lying between them. DNA of the CDR3: TGTGCCTGGAGACAGCCAAGCTCCTACGAGCAGTACTTC. Protein product: CAWRQPSSYEQYF.

A note on this clone: In the same sample, other DNA sequences code for this CDR3. The chain uses TRBV5-1 and TRBJ1-2; no clear D gene. V lost 0 bases and J 4 bases, leaving 7 bases between the germline ends. CDR1 and CDR2 from the germline V gene are SGHRS and YFSETQ. CDR3 length: 13 amino acids. The CDR3 DNA reads TGCGCCAGCAGCTTGGATGGAAGCTATGGCTACACCTTC. It yields the protein CASSLDGSYGYTF.

The genes are TRBV30 and TRBJ1-2, with D possibly matching TRBD1 (6 bases). Between the trimmed V and J ends, which lost 0 bases and 4 bases, there was a span of 12 bases. Germline CDR1 is GTSNPN and CDR2 is SVGIG (reference sequence). The length of the CDR3 is 14 residues. As DNA, the CDR3 is TGTGCCTGGAGTGTACCCGGGGGGGCCTATGGCTACACCTTC. Its protein product is CAWSVPGGAYGYTF.

The chain joins TRBV29-1 to TRBJ2-1; 7 nucleotides line up with TRBD1. With V trimmed by 8 bases and J by 0 bases, 4 bases remained unmatched. Germline V CDR1 and CDR2: SQVTM, ANQGSEA. CDR3 size: 13 residues. The CDR3 reads CSTRDSSYNEQFF. The CDR3 bases are TGCAGCACCCGGGACAGCTCCTACAATGAGCAGTTCTTC.

This rearrangement joins TRBV5-1 to TRBJ2-7; no clear D gene. The CDR3 is made up of 14 amino acids. Trimming stripped 4 bases from V and 3 bases from J, with 14 bases between. Germline CDR1 SGHRS, CDR2 YFSETQ. As DNA, the CDR3 is TGCGCCAGCAGCCCGACACAGCTGGGCTACGAGCAGTACTTC. Its protein product is CASSPTQLGYEQYF.